This entry features one T cell receptor beta chain sequence. The method was immunoSEQ multiplex PCR; TCRdb's version includes in-frame clones alone and lacks a portion of them. In the table there are some 100,000 clones, approximately 88% of which are singletons. The data derive from a study of PD-L1 blockade in urothelial cancer. Study background: The researchers analyzed blood 3 weeks (second dose) and 6 weeks after treatment start.

The time point denotes: pretreatment peripheral blood. From germline, CDR1 is ENHRY and CDR2 SYGVKD. This CDR3 spans 17 amino acids. After removal of 2 bases from V and 8 bases from J, the junction contained 12 bases not matched to a gene. The source material was PBMCs, sampled around atezolizumab (anti-PD-L1) treatment. The clonotype was recovered from an elderly woman with urothelial cancer. This chain links TRBV10-3 with TRBJ2-1; 10 bases are a match to TRBD2. The CDR3 nucleotides read TGTGCCATCAGTGAGGGGTCTCTAGCGGGAGTCTGGTATGAGCAGTTCTTC. It translates to CAISEGSLAGVWYEQFF.